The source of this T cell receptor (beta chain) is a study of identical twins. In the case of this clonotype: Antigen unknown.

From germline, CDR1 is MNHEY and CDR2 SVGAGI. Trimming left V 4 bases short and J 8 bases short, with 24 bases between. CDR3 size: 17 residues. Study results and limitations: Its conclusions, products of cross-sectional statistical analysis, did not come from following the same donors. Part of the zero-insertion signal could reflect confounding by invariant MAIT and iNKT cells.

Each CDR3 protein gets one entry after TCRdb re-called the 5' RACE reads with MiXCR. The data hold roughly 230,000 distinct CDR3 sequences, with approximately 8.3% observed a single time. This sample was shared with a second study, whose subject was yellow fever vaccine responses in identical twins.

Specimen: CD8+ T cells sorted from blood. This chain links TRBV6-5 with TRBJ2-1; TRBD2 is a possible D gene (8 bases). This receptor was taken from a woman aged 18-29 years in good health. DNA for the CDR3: TGTGCCAGCAGTTCGGGGGTAGGGGGCGGGGGGTCGGATGAGCAGTTCTTC. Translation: CASSSGVGGGGSDEQFF.